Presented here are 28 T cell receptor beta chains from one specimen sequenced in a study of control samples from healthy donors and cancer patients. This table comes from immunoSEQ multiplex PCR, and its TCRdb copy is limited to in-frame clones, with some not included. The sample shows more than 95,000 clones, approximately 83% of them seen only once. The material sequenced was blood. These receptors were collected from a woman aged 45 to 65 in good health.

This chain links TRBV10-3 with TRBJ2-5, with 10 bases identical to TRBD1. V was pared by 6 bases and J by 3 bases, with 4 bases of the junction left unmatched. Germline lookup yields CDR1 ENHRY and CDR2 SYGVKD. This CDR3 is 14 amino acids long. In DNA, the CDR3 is TGTGCCATCAGCCAGACAGGGGGCGAAGAGACCCAGTACTTC. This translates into CAISQTGGEETQYF.

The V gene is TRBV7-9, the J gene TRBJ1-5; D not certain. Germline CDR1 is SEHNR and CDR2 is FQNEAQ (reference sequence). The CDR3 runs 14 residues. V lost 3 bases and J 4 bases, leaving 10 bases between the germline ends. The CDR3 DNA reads TGTGCCAGCAGCTTGGATGGCCTTAATCAGCCCCAGCATTTT. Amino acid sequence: CASSLDGLNQPQHF.

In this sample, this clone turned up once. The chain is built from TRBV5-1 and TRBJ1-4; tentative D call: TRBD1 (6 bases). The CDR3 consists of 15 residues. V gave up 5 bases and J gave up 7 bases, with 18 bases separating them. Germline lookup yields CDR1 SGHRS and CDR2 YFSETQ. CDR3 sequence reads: CASRETGNLGEKLFF. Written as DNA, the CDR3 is TGCGCCAGCAGAGAGACAGGCAACTTGGGTGAAAAACTGTTTTTT.

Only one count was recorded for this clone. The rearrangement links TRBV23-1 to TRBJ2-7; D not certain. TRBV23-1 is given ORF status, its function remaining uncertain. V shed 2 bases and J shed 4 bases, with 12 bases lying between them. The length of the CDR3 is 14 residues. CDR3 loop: CASSQDQPPYEQYF. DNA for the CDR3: TGCGCCAGCAGTCAAGACCAGCCCCCATACGAGCAGTACTTC.

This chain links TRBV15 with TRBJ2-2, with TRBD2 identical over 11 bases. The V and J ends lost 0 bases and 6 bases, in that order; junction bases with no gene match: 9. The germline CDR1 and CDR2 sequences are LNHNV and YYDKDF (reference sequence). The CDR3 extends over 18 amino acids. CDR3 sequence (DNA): TGTGCCACCAGCAGAGAGTTTCTAGCGGGGGGCAGGTCCGGGGAGCTGTTTTTT. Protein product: CATSREFLAGGRSGELFF.

The DNA of the CDR3 is TGCGCCAGCAGCCAAGATCGGGACAGCTACGAGCAGTACTTC. Translation: CASSQDRDSYEQYF. The chain joins TRBV4-3 to TRBJ2-7; 7 bases fit TRBD1. CDR3 size: 14 residues. V trimming: 0 bases; J trimming: 3 bases; junction bases outside the gene matches: 2. Germline CDR1 is LGHNA and CDR2 is YSLEER.

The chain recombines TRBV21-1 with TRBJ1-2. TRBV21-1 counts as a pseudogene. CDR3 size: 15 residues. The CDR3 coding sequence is TGTGCCAGCACCCCACAAGGGCCGGGACACTATGGCTACACCTTC. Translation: CASTPQGPGHYGYTF.

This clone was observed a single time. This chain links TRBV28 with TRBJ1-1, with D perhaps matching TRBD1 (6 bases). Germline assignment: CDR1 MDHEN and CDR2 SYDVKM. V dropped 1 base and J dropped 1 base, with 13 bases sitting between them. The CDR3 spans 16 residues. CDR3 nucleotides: TGTGCCAGCAGTTTATCGCAAAACAGGGCGAACACTGAAGCTTTCTTT. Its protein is CASSLSQNRANTEAFF.

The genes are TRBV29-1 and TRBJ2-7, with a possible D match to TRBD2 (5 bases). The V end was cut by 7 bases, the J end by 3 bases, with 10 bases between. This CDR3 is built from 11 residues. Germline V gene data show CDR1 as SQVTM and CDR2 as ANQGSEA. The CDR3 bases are TGCAGCGCCGGACGGGGCTACGAGCAGTACTTC. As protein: CSAGRGYEQYF.

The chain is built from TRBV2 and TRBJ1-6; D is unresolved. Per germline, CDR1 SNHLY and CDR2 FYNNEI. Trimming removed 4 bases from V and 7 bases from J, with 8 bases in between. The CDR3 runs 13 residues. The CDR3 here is CASSVAFNSPLHF. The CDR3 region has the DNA TGTGCCAGCAGTGTGGCATTCAATTCACCCCTCCACTTT.

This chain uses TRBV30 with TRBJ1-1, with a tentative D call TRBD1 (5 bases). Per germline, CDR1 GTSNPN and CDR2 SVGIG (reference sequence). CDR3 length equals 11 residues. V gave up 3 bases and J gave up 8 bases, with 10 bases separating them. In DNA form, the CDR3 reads TGTGCCTGGAGGGACGGGGACGAAGCTTTCTTT. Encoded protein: CAWRDGDEAFF.

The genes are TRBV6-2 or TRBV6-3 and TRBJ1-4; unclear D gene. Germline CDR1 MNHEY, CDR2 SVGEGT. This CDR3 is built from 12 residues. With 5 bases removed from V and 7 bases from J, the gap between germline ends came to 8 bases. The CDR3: CASSRSFEKLFF. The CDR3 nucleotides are TGTGCCAGCAGTCGGAGTTTTGAAAAACTGTTTTTT.

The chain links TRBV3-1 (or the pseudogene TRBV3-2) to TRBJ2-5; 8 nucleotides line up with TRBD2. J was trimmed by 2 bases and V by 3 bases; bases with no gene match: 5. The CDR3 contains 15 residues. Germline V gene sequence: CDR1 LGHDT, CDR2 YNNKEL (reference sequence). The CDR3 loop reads CASSQAGTRQETQYF. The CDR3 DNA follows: TGTGCCAGCAGCCAGGCCGGGACTAGACAAGAGACCCAGTACTTC.

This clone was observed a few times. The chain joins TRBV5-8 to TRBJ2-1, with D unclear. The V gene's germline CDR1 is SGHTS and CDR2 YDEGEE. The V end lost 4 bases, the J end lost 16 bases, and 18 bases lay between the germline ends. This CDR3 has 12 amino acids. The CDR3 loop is CASSAYLVRLFF. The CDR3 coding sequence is TGTGCCAGCAGCGCTTACTTAGTACGATTATTCTTC.

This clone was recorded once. The CDR3 DNA reads TGTGCCAGCAGTACCCCCCTACAGGGAAACACCATATATTTT. Its protein product is CASSTPLQGNTIYF. The chain combines TRBV2 with TRBJ1-3; no clear D gene. The V end lost 5 bases, the J end lost 4 bases, and 12 bases lay between the germline ends. The CDR3 has 14 amino acids. CDR1 and CDR2 (germline): SNHLY, FYNNEI. Drawing the rest from reference TRBV2 and TRBJ1-3, the complete variable domain is EPEVTQTPSHQVTQMGQEVILRCVPISNHLYFYWYRQILGQKVEFLVSFYNNEISEKSEIFDDQFSVERPDGSNFTLKIRSTKLEDSAMYFCASSTPLQGNTIYFGEGSWLTVV.

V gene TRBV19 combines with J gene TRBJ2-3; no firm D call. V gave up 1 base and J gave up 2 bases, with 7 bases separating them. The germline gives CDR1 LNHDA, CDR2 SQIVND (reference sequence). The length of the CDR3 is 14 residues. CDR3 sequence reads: CASSIAGHTDTQYF. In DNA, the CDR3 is TGTGCCAGTAGTATAGCTGGGCACACAGATACGCAGTATTTT.

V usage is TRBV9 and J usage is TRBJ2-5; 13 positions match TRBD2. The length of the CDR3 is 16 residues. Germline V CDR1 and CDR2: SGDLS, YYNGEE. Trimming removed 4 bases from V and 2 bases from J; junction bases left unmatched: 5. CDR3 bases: TGTGCCAGCAGCCTTGGACTAGCGGGGGCTCAAGAGACCCAGTACTTC. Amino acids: CASSLGLAGAQETQYF.

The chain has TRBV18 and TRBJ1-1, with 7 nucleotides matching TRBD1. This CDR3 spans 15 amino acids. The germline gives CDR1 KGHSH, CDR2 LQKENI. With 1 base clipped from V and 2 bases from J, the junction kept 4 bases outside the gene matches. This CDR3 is CASSPRQGVNTEAFF. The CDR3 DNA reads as TGTGCCAGCTCACCACGACAGGGAGTCAACACTGAAGCTTTCTTT.

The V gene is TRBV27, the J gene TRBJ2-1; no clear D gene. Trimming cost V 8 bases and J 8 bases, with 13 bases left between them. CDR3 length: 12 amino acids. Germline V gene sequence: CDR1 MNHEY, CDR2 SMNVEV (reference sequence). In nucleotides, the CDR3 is TGTGCCAGCGGGGTTGGTTTGGATGAGCAGTTCTTC. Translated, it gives CASGVGLDEQFF.

DNA of the CDR3: TGTGCCACCACCAACGGACACCTCAAATACAATGAGCAGTTCTTC. It codes for CATTNGHLKYNEQFF. The chain links TRBV15 to TRBJ2-1; D is perhaps TRBD1 (5 bases). Germline V lookup: CDR1 LNHNV, CDR2 YYDKDF (reference sequence). The CDR3 extends over 15 amino acids. V lost 7 bases, J lost 4 bases, and 17 bases lay in between.

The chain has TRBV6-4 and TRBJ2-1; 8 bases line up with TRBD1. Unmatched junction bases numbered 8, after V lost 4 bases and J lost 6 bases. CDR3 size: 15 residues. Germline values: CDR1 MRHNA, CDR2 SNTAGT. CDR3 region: CASSGPDRVSNEQFF. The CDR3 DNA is TGTGCCAGCAGTGGACCGGACAGGGTCAGCAATGAGCAGTTCTTC.

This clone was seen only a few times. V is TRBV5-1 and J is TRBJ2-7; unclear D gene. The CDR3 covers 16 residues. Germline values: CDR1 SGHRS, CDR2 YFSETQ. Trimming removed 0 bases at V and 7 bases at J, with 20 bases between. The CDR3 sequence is CASSLAGPSSLGEQYF. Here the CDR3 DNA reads TGCGCCAGCAGCTTGGCCGGCCCGTCCTCCTTGGGTGAGCAGTACTTC. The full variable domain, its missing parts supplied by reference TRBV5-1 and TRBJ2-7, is KAGVTQTPRYLIKTRGQQVTLSCSPISGHRSVSWYQQTPGQGLQFLFEYFSETQRNKGNFPGRFSGRQFSNSRSEMNVSTLELGDSALYLCASSLAGPSSLGEQYFGPGTRLTVT.

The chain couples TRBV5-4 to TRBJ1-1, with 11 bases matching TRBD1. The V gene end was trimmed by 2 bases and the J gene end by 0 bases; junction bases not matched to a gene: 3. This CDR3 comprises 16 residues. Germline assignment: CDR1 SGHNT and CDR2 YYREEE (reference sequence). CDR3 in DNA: TGTGCCAGCAGCTTAGGACAGGGGGCAATGAACACTGAAGCTTTCTTT. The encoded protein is CASSLGQGAMNTEAFF.

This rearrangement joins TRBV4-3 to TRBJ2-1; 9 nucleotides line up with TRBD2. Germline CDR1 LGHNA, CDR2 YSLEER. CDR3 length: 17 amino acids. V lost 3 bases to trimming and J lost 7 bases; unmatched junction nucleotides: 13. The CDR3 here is CASSHRLAGTFGNEQFF. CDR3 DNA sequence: TGCGCCAGCAGCCACCGCCTAGCGGGGACCTTTGGGAATGAGCAGTTCTTC.

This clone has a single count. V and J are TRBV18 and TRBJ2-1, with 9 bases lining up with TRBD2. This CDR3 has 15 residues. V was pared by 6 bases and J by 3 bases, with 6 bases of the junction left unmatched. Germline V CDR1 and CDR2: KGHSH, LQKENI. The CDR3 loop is CASSSSGDYYNEQFF. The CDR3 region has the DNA TGTGCCAGCTCCTCTAGCGGGGACTACTACAATGAGCAGTTCTTC.

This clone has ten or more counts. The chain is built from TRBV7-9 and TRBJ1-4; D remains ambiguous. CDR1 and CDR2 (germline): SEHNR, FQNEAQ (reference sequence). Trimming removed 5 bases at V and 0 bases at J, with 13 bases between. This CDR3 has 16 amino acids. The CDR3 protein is CASSRVSGTTNEKLFF. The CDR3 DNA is TGTGCCAGCAGCCGGGTCTCGGGGACAACTAATGAAAAACTGTTTTTT.

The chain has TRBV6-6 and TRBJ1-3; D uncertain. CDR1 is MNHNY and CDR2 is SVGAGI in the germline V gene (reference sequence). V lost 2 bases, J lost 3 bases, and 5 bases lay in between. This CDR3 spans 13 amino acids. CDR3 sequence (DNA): TGTGCCAGCAGTTACCCAGATGGAAACACCATATATTTT. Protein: CASSYPDGNTIYF.

CDR3 DNA sequence: TGTGCCAGCAGCCATTCCCCCGGCGGGAGCTACGAGCAGTACTTC. Residues: CASSHSPGGSYEQYF. V gene TRBV3-1 (or the pseudogene TRBV3-2) combines with J gene TRBJ2-7, with TRBD2 matching 7 bases. Unmatched junction bases numbered 8, after V lost 3 bases and J lost 3 bases. The CDR3 runs to 15 residues. From germline, CDR1 is LGHDT and CDR2 YNNKEL (reference sequence).